Below, 8 T cell receptor beta chains from the same sample are listed, as sequenced in a study of blood T cell repertoires in COVID-19. Clones were read by immunoSEQ multiplex PCR, and TCRdb kept only the in-frame ones, dropping some. The data show fewer than 130,000 clones, under 75% seen once. The sequenced material came from peripheral blood. Source of these receptors: a man at least 80 years old with acute or convalescent COVID-19.

The chain is built from TRBV19 and TRBJ1-5; TRBD1 matches at 9 bases. Germline trimming cut 7 bases from V and 5 bases from J; bases unmatched to any gene: 6. The CDR3 is 14 amino acids. CDR1 and CDR2 (germline): LNHDA, SQIVND (reference sequence). The CDR3 DNA sequence: TGTGCCAGTACCCTGACAGGGGGAGATCAGCCCCAGCATTTT. Translated, it gives CASTLTGGDQPQHF.

The chain recombines TRBV3-1 (or the pseudogene TRBV3-2) with TRBJ2-1, with TRBD1 as a possible D gene (5 bases). CDR1 and CDR2 (germline): LGHDT, YNNKEL (reference sequence). The V end lost 4 bases, the J end lost 5 bases, and 27 bases lay between the germline ends. The CDR3 contains 19 residues. As DNA, the CDR3 is TGTGCCAGCAGCCGACTCCGACAGACGGGCTCTACGACGCACAATGAGCAGTTCTTC. Encoded protein: CASSRLRQTGSTTHNEQFF.

CDR3 amino acids: CASSPRTGGTEKLFF. The CDR3 nucleotides are TGTGCCAGCAGCCCGAGGACAGGGGGGACGGAAAAACTGTTTTTT. The chain joins TRBV3-1 (or the pseudogene TRBV3-2) to TRBJ1-4, with TRBD1 identical over 10 bases. Germline lookup yields CDR1 LGHDT and CDR2 YNNKEL (reference sequence). The CDR3 length is 15 residues. J was trimmed by 8 bases and V by 4 bases; bases with no gene match: 7.

The V gene is TRBV5-4, the J gene TRBJ2-3; D is unclear. Germline loops: CDR1 SGHNT, CDR2 YYREEE (reference sequence). The CDR3 is 16 residues long. V was shortened by 0 bases and J by 0 bases, with 11 bases between the two germline ends. The CDR3 DNA is TGTGCCAGCAGCTTGGCCCTTTACTCTAGCACAGATACGCAGTATTTT. It is translated as CASSLALYSSTDTQYF.

The chain links TRBV9 to TRBJ2-1, with 7 bases fitting TRBD2. The V segment lost 4 bases and the J segment 5 bases; nucleotides outside the gene matches: 15. The CDR3 totals 17 residues. Germline CDR1 is SGDLS and CDR2 is YYNGEE. In DNA, the CDR3 is TGTGCCAGCAGCCCGAGGCCCCCAGCGGGATATGACAATGAGCAGTTCTTC. Its translation is CASSPRPPAGYDNEQFF.

The chain uses TRBV19 and TRBJ2-3; D perhaps matches TRBD2 (5 bases). Per the germline V gene, CDR1 is LNHDA and CDR2 is SQIVND (reference sequence). V dropped 3 bases and J dropped 4 bases, with 11 bases sitting between them. CDR3 length: 14 amino acids. The CDR3 DNA follows: TGTGCCAGTAGTATCGGACTGCCCCCAGATACGCAGTATTTT. This sequence encodes CASSIGLPPDTQYF.

V and J are TRBV9 and TRBJ2-7; maybe TRBD1 (6 bases). Between the trimmed V and J ends, which lost 4 bases and 3 bases, there was a span of 14 bases. The CDR3 sequence is 14 residues long. Per the germline V gene, CDR1 is SGDLS and CDR2 is YYNGEE. The CDR3 loop is CASSSGTPGYEQYF. CDR3 in DNA: TGTGCCAGCAGCTCGGGGACACCTGGCTACGAGCAGTACTTC.

A word on this clone: At the DNA level, this CDR3 is encoded by other sequences in the same sample as well. The chain carries TRBV7-9 and TRBJ2-5, with 8 bases that match TRBD2. The germline V gene encodes CDR1 SEHNR and CDR2 FQNEAQ (reference sequence). The CDR3 covers 12 residues. Trimming cost V 5 bases and J 4 bases; bases outside gene matches: 0. The CDR3 sequence: CASSREGETQYF. CDR3 DNA sequence: TGTGCCAGCAGCCGGGAGGGAGAGACCCAGTACTTC.